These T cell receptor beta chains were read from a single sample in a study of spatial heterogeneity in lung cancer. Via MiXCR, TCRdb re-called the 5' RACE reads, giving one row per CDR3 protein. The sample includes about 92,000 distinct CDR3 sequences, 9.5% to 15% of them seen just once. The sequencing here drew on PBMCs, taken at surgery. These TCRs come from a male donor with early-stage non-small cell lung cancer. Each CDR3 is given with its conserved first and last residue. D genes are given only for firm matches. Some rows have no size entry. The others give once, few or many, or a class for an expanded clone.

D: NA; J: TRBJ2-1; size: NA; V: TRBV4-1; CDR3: CASSLINTGTTQFF; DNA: TGCGCCAGCAGCCTAATTAACACCGGGACCACACAATTCTTC
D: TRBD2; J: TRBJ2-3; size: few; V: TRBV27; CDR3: CASSATSVRTDTQYF; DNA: TGTGCCAGCAGTGCGACTAGCGTGCGCACAGATACGCAGTATTTT
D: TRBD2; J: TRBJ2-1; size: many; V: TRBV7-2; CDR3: CASSESTSVFNEQFF; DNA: TGTGCCAGCAGCGAATCCACTAGCGTGTTTAATGAGCAGTTCTTC
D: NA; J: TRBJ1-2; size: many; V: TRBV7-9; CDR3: CASSLNSGYGYTF; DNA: TGTGCCAGCAGCTTAAACAGCGGCTATGGCTACACCTTC
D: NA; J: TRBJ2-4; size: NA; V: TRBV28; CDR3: CASIDVQGYIQYF; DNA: TGTGCCAGCATCGACGTGCAGGGGTACATTCAGTACTTC
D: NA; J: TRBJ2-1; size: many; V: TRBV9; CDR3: CASSGNEQFF; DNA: TGTGCCAGCAGCGGAAATGAGCAGTTCTTC
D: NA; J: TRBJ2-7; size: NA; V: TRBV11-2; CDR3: CASSYNRVSYEQYF; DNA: TGTGCCAGCAGTTACAACAGGGTTTCCTACGAGCAGTACTTC
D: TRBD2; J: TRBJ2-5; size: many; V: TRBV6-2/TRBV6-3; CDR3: CASSYSGRETQYF; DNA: TGTGCCAGCAGTTACAGCGGGAGGGAGACCCAGTACTTC
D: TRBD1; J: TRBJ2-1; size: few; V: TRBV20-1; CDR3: CSARVTLSLAGGDNEQFF; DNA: TGCAGTGCTAGAGTAACCCTTAGTCTGGCAGGGGGTGATAATGAGCAGTTCTTC
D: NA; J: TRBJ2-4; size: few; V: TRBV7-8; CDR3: CASSLGPTDTRGIQYF; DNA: TGTGCCAGCAGCTTAGGCCCTACGGACACAAGGGGAATTCAGTACTTC
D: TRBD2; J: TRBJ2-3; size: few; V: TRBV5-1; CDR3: CASSLTSGGPSTDTQYF; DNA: TGCGCCAGCAGCTTGACTAGCGGGGGGCCTAGCACAGATACGCAGTATTTT
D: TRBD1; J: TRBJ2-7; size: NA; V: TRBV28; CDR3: CATSVRTGSYEQYF; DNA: TGTGCCACCTCCGTCCGGACAGGGTCCTACGAGCAGTACTTC
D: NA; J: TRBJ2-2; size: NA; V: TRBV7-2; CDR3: CASSEGLDTGELFF; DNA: TGTGCCAGCAGCGAGGGACTTGACACCGGGGAGCTGTTTTTT
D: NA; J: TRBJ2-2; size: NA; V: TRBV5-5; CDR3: CASSLRGGTNTGELFF; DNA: TGTGCCAGCAGCTTGCGAGGCGGGACAAACACCGGGGAGCTGTTTTTT
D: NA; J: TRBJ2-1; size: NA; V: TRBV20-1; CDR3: CSVSAAGAVYNEQFF; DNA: TGCAGTGTCTCAGCGGCAGGTGCGGTCTACAATGAGCAGTTCTTC
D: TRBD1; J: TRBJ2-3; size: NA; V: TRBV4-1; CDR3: CASSQEGTGLYTQYF; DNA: TGCGCCAGCAGCCAAGAGGGGACAGGGTTATATACGCAGTATTTT
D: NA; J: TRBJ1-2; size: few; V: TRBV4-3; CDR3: CASSQEWVGVGYTF; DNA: TGCGCCAGCAGCCAAGAATGGGTCGGCGTTGGCTACACCTTC
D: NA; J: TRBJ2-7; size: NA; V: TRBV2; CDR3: CASSDVGSYEQYF; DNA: TGTGCCAGCAGTGACGTCGGTTCCTACGAGCAGTACTTC
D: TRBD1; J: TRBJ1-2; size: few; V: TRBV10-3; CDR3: CAITGGVGYGYTF; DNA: TGTGCCATAACAGGGGGCGTGGGCTATGGCTACACCTTC
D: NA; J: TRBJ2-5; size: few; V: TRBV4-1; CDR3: CASSQEISQETQYF; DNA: TGCGCCAGCAGCCAAGAGATTAGTCAAGAGACCCAGTACTTC
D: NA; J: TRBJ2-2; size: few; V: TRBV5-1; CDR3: CASRLSAGELFF; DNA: TGCGCCAGCAGACTTTCAGCCGGGGAGCTGTTTTTT
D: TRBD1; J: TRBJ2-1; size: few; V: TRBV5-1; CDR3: CASSRDKTGGDEQFF; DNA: TGCGCCAGCAGTCGAGATAAAACAGGGGGCGATGAGCAGTTCTTC
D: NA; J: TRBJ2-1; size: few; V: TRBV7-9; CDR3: CASTAPAAYNEQFF; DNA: TGTGCCAGCACCGCCCCAGCGGCCTACAATGAGCAGTTCTTC
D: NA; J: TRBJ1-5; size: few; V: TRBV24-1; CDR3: CATSENPANRDGDSNQPQHF; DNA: TGTGCCACCAGTGAAAACCCGGCGAACCGGGACGGCGATAGCAATCAGCCCCAGCATTTT
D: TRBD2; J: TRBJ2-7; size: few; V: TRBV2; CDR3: CASSATGTSNEQYF; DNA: TGTGCCAGCAGTGCCACTGGGACTAGCAACGAGCAGTACTTC
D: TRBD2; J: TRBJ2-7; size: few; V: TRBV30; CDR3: CAWSPGGQQYF; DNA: TGTGCCTGGAGCCCGGGGGGGCAGCAGTACTTC
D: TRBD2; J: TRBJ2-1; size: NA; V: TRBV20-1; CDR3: CSAIPLAGGPRSYNEQFF; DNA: TGCAGTGCTATTCCGCTAGCGGGGGGGCCTCGCTCCTACAATGAGCAGTTCTTC
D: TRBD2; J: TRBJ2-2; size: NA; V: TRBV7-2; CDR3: CASNPFWTSGTGELFF; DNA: TGTGCCAGCAATCCCTTTTGGACTAGCGGCACCGGGGAGCTGTTTTTT
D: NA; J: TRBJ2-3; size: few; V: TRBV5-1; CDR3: CASSLDGQLTDTQYF; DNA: TGCGCCAGCAGCTTGGACGGCCAACTCACAGATACGCAGTATTTT
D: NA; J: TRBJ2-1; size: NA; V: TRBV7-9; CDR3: CASSLNWGSPANEQFF; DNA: TGTGCCAGCAGCCTTAATTGGGGCTCCCCGGCAAATGAGCAGTTCTTC
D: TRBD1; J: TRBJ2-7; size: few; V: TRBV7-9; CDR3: CASSLARGQGEGSGEQYF; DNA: TGTGCCAGCAGCTTAGCGCGGGGACAGGGGGAAGGATCGGGCGAGCAGTACTTC
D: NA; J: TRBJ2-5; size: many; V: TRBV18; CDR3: CASSAMGYQETQYF; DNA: TGTGCCAGCTCAGCGATGGGGTACCAAGAGACCCAGTACTTC
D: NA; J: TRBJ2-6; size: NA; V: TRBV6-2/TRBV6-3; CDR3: CASRTSGANVLTF; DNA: TGTGCCAGCAGAACATCTGGGGCCAACGTCCTGACTTTC
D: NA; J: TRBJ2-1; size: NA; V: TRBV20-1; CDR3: CSAFGGRYNEQFF; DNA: TGCAGTGCTTTCGGGGGGCGATACAATGAGCAGTTCTTC
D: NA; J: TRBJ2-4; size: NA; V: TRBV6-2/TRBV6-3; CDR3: CASSSLTGSGIQYF; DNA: TGTGCCAGCAGTTCGTTAACGGGATCGGGCATTCAGTACTTC
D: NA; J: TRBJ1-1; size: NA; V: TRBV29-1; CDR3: CSPAGPGNTEAFF; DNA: TGCAGCCCAGCAGGGCCCGGGAACACTGAAGCTTTCTTT
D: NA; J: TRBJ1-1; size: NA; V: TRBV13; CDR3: CASSQGLGGTEAFF; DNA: TGTGCCAGCAGCCAAGGTTTGGGCGGCACTGAAGCTTTCTTT
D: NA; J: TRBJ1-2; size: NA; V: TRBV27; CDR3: CASRVGTVNYGYTF; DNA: TGTGCCAGCAGAGTAGGGACGGTTAACTATGGCTACACCTTC
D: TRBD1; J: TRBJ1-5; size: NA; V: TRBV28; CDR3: CASSLRGRQPQHF; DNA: TGTGCCAGCAGTTTGAGGGGGCGACAGCCCCAGCATTTT
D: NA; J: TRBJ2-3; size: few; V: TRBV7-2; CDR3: CASSLALYPTDTQYF; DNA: TGTGCCAGCAGCTTAGCGCTTTATCCCACAGATACGCAGTATTTT
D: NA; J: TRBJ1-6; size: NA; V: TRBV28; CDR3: CASSLVGGSLHF; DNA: TGTGCCAGCAGTTTAGTAGGGGGATCCCTCCACTTT
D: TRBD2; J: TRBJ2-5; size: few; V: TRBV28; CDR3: CASSQGGLAGRETQYF; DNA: TGTGCCAGCAGCCAAGGGGGACTAGCGGGAAGGGAGACCCAGTACTTC
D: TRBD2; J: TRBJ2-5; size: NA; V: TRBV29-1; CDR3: CSVSGRGWETQYF; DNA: TGCAGCGTTAGCGGGAGGGGTTGGGAGACCCAGTACTTC
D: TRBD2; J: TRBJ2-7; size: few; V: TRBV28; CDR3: CASSFTSGGYEQYF; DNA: TGTGCCAGCAGTTTCACTAGCGGGGGCTACGAGCAGTACTTC
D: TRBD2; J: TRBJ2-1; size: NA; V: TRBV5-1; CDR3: CASSSLWGTREGDEQFF; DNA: TGCGCCAGCAGCTCCCTTTGGGGGACTAGAGAGGGGGATGAGCAGTTCTTC
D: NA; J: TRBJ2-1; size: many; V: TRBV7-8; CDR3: CASSLGQSTYNEQFF; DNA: TGTGCCAGCAGCCTTGGACAGTCGACCTACAATGAGCAGTTCTTC
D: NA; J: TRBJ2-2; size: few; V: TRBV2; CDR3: CASSVTGLGTGELFF; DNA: TGTGCCAGCAGTGTAACAGGGCTTGGAACCGGGGAGCTGTTTTTT
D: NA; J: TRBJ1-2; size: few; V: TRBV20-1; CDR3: CSARAGVSGGYTF; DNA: TGCAGTGCTAGAGCGGGGGTGTCTGGTGGCTACACCTTC
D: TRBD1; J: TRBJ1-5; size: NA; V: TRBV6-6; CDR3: CASSSPLGQGNQPQHF; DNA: TGTGCCAGCAGTAGCCCTTTGGGACAGGGGAATCAGCCCCAGCATTTT
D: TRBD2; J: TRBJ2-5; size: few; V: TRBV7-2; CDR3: CASSSPAGLGTQYF; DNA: TGTGCCAGCAGCTCACCAGCGGGATTAGGTACCCAGTACTTC
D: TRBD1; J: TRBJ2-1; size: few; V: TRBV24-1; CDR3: CATSLPGQGDNEQFF; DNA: TGTGCCACCAGTTTACCGGGACAGGGTGACAATGAGCAGTTCTTC
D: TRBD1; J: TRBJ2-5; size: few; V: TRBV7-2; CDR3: CASSLTGPGTGGLETQYF; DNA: TGTGCCAGCAGCTTGACCGGTCCTGGGACAGGAGGCCTCGAGACCCAGTACTTC
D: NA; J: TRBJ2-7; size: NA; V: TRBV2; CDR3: CASSEDPTSSYEQYF; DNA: TGTGCCAGCAGTGAAGACCCAACAAGCTCCTACGAGCAGTACTTC
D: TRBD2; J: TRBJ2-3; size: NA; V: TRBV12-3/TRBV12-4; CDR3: CASSSGLAGPAATDTQYF; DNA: TGTGCCAGCAGTTCCGGACTAGCGGGGCCCGCAGCGACCGATACGCAGTATTTT
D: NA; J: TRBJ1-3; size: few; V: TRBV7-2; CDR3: CASSPRQAFSGNTIYF; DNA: TGTGCCAGCAGCCCACGACAGGCTTTCTCTGGAAACACCATATATTTT